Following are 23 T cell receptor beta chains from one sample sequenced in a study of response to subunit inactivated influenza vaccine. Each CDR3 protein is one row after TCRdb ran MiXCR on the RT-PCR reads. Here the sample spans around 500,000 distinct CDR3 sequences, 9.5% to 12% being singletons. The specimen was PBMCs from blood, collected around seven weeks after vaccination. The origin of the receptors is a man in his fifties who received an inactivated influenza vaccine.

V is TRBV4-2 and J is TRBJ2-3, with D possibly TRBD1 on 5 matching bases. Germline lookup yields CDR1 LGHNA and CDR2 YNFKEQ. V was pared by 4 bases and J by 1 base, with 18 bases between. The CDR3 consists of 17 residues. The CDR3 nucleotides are TGTGCCAGCAGCCCAGGGTCGGACCCTCGGGGCACAGATACGCAGTATTTT. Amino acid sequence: CASSPGSDPRGTDTQYF.

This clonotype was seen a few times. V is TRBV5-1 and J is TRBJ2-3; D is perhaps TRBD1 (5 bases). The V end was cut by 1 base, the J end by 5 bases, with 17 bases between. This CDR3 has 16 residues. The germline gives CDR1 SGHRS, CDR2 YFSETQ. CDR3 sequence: CASSLSPLGAGDTQYF. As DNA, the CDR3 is TGCGCCAGCAGCTTGAGCCCCTTAGGGGCCGGAGATACGCAGTATTTT.

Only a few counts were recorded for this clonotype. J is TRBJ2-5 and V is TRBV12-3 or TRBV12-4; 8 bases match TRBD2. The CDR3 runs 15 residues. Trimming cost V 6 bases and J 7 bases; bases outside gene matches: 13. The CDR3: CASSRRAGGSGTQYF. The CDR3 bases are TGTGCCAGCAGCCGCCGGGCGGGAGGAAGCGGGACCCAGTACTTC.

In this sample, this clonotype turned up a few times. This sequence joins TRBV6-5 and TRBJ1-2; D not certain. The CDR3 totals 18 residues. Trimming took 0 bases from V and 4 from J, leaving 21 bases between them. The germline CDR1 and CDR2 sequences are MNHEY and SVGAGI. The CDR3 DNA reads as TGTGCCAGCAGTTACTCCCGACCCCTGGCAAGCTCGGGCTATGGCTACACCTTC. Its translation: CASSYSRPLASSGYGYTF.

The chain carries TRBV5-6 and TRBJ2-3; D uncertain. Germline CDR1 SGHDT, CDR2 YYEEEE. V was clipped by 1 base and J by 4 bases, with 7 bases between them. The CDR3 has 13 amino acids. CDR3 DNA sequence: TGTGCCAGCAGCTTGAATAACGCAGATACGCAGTATTTT. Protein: CASSLNNADTQYF.

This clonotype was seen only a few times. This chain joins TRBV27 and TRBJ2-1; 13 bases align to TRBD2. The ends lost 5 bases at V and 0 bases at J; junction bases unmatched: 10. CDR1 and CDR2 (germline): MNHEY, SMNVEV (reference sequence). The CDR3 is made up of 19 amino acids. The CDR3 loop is CASSPRTSGGPSSYNEQFF. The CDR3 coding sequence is TGTGCCAGCAGTCCCCGGACTAGCGGGGGCCCTAGCTCCTACAATGAGCAGTTCTTC.

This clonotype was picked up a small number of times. CDR3 region: CASRGARGQGTEAFF. The CDR3 DNA follows: TGTGCCAGCAGAGGCGCCCGGGGGCAGGGCACTGAAGCTTTCTTT. The chain joins TRBV7-9 to TRBJ1-1; possibly TRBD1 for D (6 bases). The CDR3 runs to 15 residues. Trimming removed 6 bases from V and 4 bases from J, with 18 bases in between. Looked up from germline, CDR1 is SEHNR and CDR2 is FQNEAQ (reference sequence).

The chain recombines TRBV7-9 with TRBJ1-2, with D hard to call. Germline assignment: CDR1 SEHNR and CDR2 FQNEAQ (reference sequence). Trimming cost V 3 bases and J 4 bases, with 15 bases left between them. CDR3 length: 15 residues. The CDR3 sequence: CASSFAEAFGYGYTF. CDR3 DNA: TGTGCCAGCAGCTTCGCCGAGGCGTTTGGCTATGGCTACACCTTC.

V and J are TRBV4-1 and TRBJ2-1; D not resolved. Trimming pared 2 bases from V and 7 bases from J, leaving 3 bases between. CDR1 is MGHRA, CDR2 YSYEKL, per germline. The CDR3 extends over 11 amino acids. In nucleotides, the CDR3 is TGCGCCAGCAGCCAACTAAATGAGCAGTTCTTC. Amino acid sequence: CASSQLNEQFF.

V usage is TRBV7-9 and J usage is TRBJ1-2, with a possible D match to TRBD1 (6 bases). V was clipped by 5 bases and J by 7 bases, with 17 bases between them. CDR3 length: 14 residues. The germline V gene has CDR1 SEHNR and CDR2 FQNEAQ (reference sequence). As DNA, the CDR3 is TGTGCCAGCAGCGAGGACAGCTCCACCGGTGGCTACACCTTC. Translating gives CASSEDSSTGGYTF.

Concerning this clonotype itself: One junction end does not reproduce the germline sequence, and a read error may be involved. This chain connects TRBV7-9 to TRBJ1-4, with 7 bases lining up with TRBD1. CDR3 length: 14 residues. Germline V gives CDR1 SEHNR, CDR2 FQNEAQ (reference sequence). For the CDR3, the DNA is TGTGCCAGCGGCTTGGGACAGCTGAATGAAAAACTGTTTTTT. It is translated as CASGLGQLNEKLFF.

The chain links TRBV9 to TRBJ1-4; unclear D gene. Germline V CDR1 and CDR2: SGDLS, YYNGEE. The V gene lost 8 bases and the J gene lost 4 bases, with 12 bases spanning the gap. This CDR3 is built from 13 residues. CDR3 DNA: TGTGCCAGTAGAGACGGAAGTAATGAAAAACTGTTTTTT. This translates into CASRDGSNEKLFF.

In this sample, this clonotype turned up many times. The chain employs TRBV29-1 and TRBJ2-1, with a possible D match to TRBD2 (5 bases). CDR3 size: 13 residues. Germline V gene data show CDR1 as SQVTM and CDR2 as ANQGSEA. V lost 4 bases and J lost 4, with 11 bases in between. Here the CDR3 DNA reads TGCAGCGTTGGACTAAGAAATTACAATGAGCAGTTCTTC. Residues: CSVGLRNYNEQFF.

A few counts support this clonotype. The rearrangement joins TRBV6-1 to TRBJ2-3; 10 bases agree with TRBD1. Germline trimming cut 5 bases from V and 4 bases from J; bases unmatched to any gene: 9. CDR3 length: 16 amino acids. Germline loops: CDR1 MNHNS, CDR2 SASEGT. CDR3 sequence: CASSRPGTGAPDTQYF. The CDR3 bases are TGTGCCAGCAGTCGTCCCGGGACAGGGGCCCCAGATACGCAGTATTTT.

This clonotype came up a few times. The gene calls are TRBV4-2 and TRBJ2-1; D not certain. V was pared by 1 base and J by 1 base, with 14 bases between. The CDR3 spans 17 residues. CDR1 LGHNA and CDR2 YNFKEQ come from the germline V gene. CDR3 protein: CASSQAGPPYSYNEQFF. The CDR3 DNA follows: TGTGCCAGCAGCCAAGCAGGACCCCCATATTCCTACAATGAGCAGTTCTTC.

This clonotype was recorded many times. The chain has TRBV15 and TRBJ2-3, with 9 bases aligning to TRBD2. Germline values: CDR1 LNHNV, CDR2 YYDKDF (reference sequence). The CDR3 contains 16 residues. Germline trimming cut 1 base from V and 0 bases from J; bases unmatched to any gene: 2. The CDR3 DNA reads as TGTGCCACCAGCAGAGGAACTAGCGGGAGCACAGATACGCAGTATTTT. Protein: CATSRGTSGSTDTQYF.

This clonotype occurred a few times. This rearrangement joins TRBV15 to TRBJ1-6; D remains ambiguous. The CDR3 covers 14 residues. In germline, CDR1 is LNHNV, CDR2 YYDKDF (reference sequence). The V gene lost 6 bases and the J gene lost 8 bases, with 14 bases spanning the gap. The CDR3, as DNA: TGTGCCACCAGTTCCGGGCCCCAGGATTCACCCCTCCACTTT. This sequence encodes CATSSGPQDSPLHF. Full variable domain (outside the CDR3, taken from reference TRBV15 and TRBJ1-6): DAMVIQNPRYQVTQFGKPVTLSCSQTLNHNVMYWYQQKSSQAPKLLFHYYDKDFNNEADTPDNFQSRRPNTSFCFLDIRSPGLGDTAMYLCATSSGPQDSPLHFGNGTRLTVT.

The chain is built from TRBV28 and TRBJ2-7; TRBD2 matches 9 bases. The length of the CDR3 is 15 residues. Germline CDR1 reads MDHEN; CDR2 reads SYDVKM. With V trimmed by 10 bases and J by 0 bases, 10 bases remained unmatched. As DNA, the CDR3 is TGTGCCACCCAACTAGCGGGCAGCCCCTCCTACGAGCAGTACTTC. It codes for CATQLAGSPSYEQYF.

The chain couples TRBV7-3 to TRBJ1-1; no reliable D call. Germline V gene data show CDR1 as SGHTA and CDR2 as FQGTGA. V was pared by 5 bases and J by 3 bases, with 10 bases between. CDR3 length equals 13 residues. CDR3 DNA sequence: TGTGCCAGCAGCAGGCGTCAGGACACTGAAGCTTTCTTT. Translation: CASSRRQDTEAFF.

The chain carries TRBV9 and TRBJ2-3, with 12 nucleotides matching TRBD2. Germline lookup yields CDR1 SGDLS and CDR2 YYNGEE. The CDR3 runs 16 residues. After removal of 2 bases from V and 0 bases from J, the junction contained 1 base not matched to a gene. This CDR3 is CASSVGTSGSTDTQYF. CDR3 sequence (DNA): TGTGCCAGCAGCGTGGGGACTAGCGGGAGCACAGATACGCAGTATTTT.

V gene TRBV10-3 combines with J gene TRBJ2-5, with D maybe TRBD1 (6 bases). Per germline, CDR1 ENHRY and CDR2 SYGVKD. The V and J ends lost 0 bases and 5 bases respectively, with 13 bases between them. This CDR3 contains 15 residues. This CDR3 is CAISESRGIGETQYF. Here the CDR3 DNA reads TGTGCCATCAGTGAGTCGAGGGGGATTGGGGAGACCCAGTACTTC.

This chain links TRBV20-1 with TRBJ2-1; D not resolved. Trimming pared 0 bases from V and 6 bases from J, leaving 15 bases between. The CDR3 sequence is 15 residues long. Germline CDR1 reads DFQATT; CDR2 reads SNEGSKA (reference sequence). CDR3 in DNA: TGCAGTGCTAGAGAGGGGATCTATGGGCGCAATGAGCAGTTCTTC. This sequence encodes CSAREGIYGRNEQFF.

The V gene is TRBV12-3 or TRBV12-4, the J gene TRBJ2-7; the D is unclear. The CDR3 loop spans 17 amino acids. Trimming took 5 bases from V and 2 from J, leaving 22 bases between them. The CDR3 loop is CASSPHSWSGLTYEQYF. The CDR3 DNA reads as TGTGCCAGCAGTCCCCATTCATGGTCGGGTCTAACCTACGAGCAGTACTTC.